The T cell receptor (beta chain) described here comes from a study of OX40 agonist ivuxolimab in advanced cancers. As to this clone: Its antigen is currently unknown.

This CDR3 is built from 16 residues. The V and J ends lost 1 base and 6 bases respectively, with 16 bases between them. The germline CDR1 and CDR2 sequences are SGHNT and YYREEE (reference sequence). Study-level findings and limits: The study did not work out the antigen specificity of the expanded peripheral T cells.

The data were produced by immunoSEQ multiplex PCR, yet TCRdb's version contains in-frame clones alone and is incomplete. The sample shows about 64,000 clones, 88% of them seen only once. The J gene is TRBJ2-2, the V gene TRBV5-4, with TRBD1 as a possible D gene (6 bases). The sequence came from an adult with an advanced solid tumor such as melanoma, head and neck, liver or kidney cancer. The specimen was CD4+ or CD8+ T cells sorted from blood, collected in a trial of the OX40 agonist ivuxolimab. DNA of the CDR3: TGTGCCAGCAGCTTGCCGCAGGGGCCAGGGTCCGGGGAGCTGTTTTTT. This encodes CASSLPQGPGSGELFF. The variable domain in full, with the rest retrieved from reference TRBV5-4 and TRBJ2-2, is ETGVTQSPTHLIKTRGQQVTLRCSSQSGHNTVSWYQQALGQGPQFIFQYYREEENGRGNFPPRFSGLQFPNYSSELNVNALELDDSALYLCASSLPQGPGSGELFFGEGSRLTVL.